This TCR beta chain was profiled in a study of T-cell memory formation after mild COVID-19. The germline gives CDR1 LGHNA, CDR2 YNFKEQ. V was pared by 1 base and J by 4 bases, with 11 bases between. The CDR3 extends over 15 amino acids. TCRdb passed the 5' RACE reads through MiXCR, listing each CDR3 protein once. The top ten hold more than 9% of the sample, which has hundreds of thousands of distinct CDR3 sequences, roughly 18% seen once. This clonotype was found many times. This chain joins TRBV4-2 and TRBJ1-5; D remains unclear. Sequences were obtained from PBMCs or a T cell subset sorted from them (not recorded which). The source is an adult woman who had mild COVID-19 (a few samples of this study predate the infection). Cell type and time point are not known. The CDR3 nucleotides read TGTGCCAGCAGCCAAGCGGAGGGAGAAAATCAGCCCCAGCATTTT. Amino acids: CASSQAEGENQPQHF.